Listed here are 23 T cell receptor beta chains from one sample, sequenced in a study of blood T cell repertoires in COVID-19. Clones were sequenced by immunoSEQ multiplex PCR, and TCRdb holds only the in-frame ones, with some missing. Seen here are hundreds of thousands of clones, approximately 83% observed once, and the top ten hold 3.5% to 4%. What was sequenced was PBMCs or T cells enriched from blood (not recorded which). These receptors all stem from a woman in her thirties or forties with acute COVID-19.

Remarks on this clone: Other DNA variants within this sample encode the same CDR3. The chain employs TRBV27 and TRBJ1-2; 7 nucleotides align to TRBD1. The CDR3 contains 13 residues. Germline V gene sequence: CDR1 MNHEY, CDR2 SMNVEV (reference sequence). With 3 bases clipped from V and 2 bases from J, the junction kept 0 bases outside the gene matches. The CDR3 nucleotides are TGTGCCAGCAGTTTGACAGGGAACTATGGCTACACCTTC. It translates to CASSLTGNYGYTF.

This clone has a single count. The chain's CDR3 is CASSPPGGARGNSPLHF. The CDR3, as DNA: TGTGCCAGCTCACCACCGGGAGGGGCCCGAGGAAATTCACCCCTCCACTTT. The chain links TRBV18 to TRBJ1-6, with a tentative D call TRBD1 (5 bases). Germline-derived CDR1 and CDR2 are KGHSH and LQKENI. The CDR3 sequence is 17 residues long. V was pared by 0 bases and J by 7 bases, with 16 bases between. The full variable domain, rest sourced from reference TRBV18 and TRBJ1-6, is NAGVMQNPRHLVRRRGQEARLRCSPMKGHSHVYWYRQLPEEGLKFMVYLQKENIIDESGMPKERFSAEFPKEGPSILRIQQVVRGDSAAYFCASSPPGGARGNSPLHFGNGTRLTVT.

This sequence joins TRBV18 and TRBJ2-1; 7 nucleotides align to TRBD2. With V trimmed by 4 bases and J by 3 bases, 9 bases remained unmatched. Germline V gives CDR1 KGHSH, CDR2 LQKENI. CDR3 length: 16 residues. The CDR3, as DNA: TGTGCCAGCTCACTCCTCAGCGGGAAGGGCTACAATGAGCAGTTCTTC. Its protein product is CASSLLSGKGYNEQFF. The entire variable domain, with the rest obtained from reference TRBV18 and TRBJ2-1, is as follows: NAGVMQNPRHLVRRRGQEARLRCSPMKGHSHVYWYRQLPEEGLKFMVYLQKENIIDESGMPKERFSAEFPKEGPSILRIQQVVRGDSAAYFCASSLLSGKGYNEQFFGPGTRLTVL.

The rearrangement links TRBV9 to TRBJ2-7, with a weak D call TRBD2 (5 bases). The CDR3 runs 13 residues. Germline V lookup: CDR1 SGDLS, CDR2 YYNGEE. V lost 3 bases and J 2 bases, leaving 9 bases between the germline ends. CDR3 sequence: CASSGIGAYEQYF. As DNA, the CDR3 is TGTGCCAGCAGCGGGATCGGGGCCTACGAGCAGTACTTC.

The V and J genes are TRBV10-3 and TRBJ1-1; TRBD1 matches at 7 bases. Germline loops: CDR1 ENHRY, CDR2 SYGVKD. Trimming removed 7 bases from V and 2 bases from J; junction bases left unmatched: 4. The CDR3 length is 13 residues. The CDR3 DNA reads TGTGCCATCAAGGGACAGAGAAACACTGAAGCTTTCTTT. Translating gives CAIKGQRNTEAFF.

This clone was counted between two and nine times. The chain uses TRBV6-5 and TRBJ2-7; D ambiguous. CDR1 and CDR2 (germline): MNHEY, SVGAGI. V was pared by 2 bases and J by 7 bases, with 12 bases between. There are 13 residues in the CDR3. The CDR3, as DNA: TGTGCCAGCAGTTACGATGACTTAGGAGAGCAGTACTTC. This encodes CASSYDDLGEQYF.

The rearrangement joins TRBV18 to TRBJ2-7, with 10 bases aligning to TRBD1. The CDR3 extends over 14 amino acids. Germline CDR1 is KGHSH and CDR2 is LQKENI. V gave up 5 bases and J gave up 2 bases; unmatched junction bases: 3. CDR3 sequence (DNA): TGTGCCAGCTCATCAGGACAGGGGGCCTACGAGCAGTACTTC. This gives the protein CASSSGQGAYEQYF.

The V gene is TRBV7-2, the J gene TRBJ2-7; D may be TRBD1 (5 bases). CDR1 is SGHTA, CDR2 FQGNSA, per germline. V was clipped by 5 bases and J by 2 bases, with 19 bases between them. This CDR3 is built from 16 residues. CDR3 sequence (DNA): TGTGCCAGCAGCCCCTCCCTAGGCAGGGTGACCTACGAGCAGTACTTC. Encoded protein: CASSPSLGRVTYEQYF. Using reference TRBV7-2 and TRBJ2-7 for the parts outside the CDR3, the full variable domain is GAGVSQSPSNKVTEKGKDVELRCDPISGHTALYWYRQSLGQGLEFLIYFQGNSAPDKSGLPSDRFSAERTGGSVSTLTIQRTQQEDSAVYLCASSPSLGRVTYEQYFGPGTRLTVT.

The chain uses TRBV7-9 and TRBJ2-2, with TRBD1 as a possible D gene (5 bases). The CDR3 is 13 amino acids. CDR1 is SEHNR, CDR2 FQNEAQ, per germline (reference sequence). V was pared by 11 bases and J by 2 bases, with 12 bases between. CDR3 sequence: CAQEGVNTGELFF. The CDR3 DNA reads as TGTGCCCAGGAAGGGGTAAACACCGGGGAGCTGTTTTTT.

The chain has TRBV2 and TRBJ2-3; possibly TRBD2 for D (5 bases). CDR1 is SNHLY, CDR2 FYNNEI, per germline. This CDR3 is built from 11 residues. V lost 9 bases and J lost 5, with 9 bases in between. The CDR3 DNA is TGTGCCAGTACTAGGCGAGATACGCAGTATTTT. It translates to CASTRRDTQYF. Supplemented by reference TRBV2 and TRBJ2-3, the full variable domain reads EPEVTQTPSHQVTQMGQEVILRCVPISNHLYFYWYRQILGQKVEFLVSFYNNEISEKSEIFDDQFSVERPDGSNFTLKIRSTKLEDSAMYFCASTRRDTQYFGPGTRLTVL.

The chain couples TRBV9 to TRBJ2-2; TRBD2 agrees at 10 bases. Germline trimming cut 3 bases from V and 7 bases from J; bases unmatched to any gene: 3. From germline, CDR1 is SGDLS and CDR2 YYNGEE. The CDR3 sequence is 14 residues long. The CDR3 DNA reads as TGTGCCAGCAGCGACCGGACTAGCGGCGGGGAGCTGTTTTTT. It is translated as CASSDRTSGGELFF.

V and J are TRBV15 and TRBJ2-1; 12 nucleotides line up with TRBD1. From germline, CDR1 is LNHNV and CDR2 YYDKDF (reference sequence). The V segment lost 5 bases and the J segment 8 bases; nucleotides outside the gene matches: 4. This CDR3 contains 14 residues. The DNA of the CDR3 is TGTGCCACCAGCGGAGGGACAGGGGGCGATGAGCAGTTCTTC. Its protein product is CATSGGTGGDEQFF.

The gene calls are TRBV7-3 and TRBJ2-3; 12 bases align to TRBD2. J gave up 1 base and V 3 bases, and 20 bases lay outside the gene matches. This CDR3 is built from 22 residues. Germline assignment: CDR1 SGHTA and CDR2 FQGTGA. The CDR3 region has the DNA TGTGCCAGCAGCTTGCTTTCCCCCGTGGGGCTAGCGGGAGGGGAGGGCACAGATACGCAGTATTTT. Protein sequence: CASSLLSPVGLAGGEGTDTQYF.

This chain connects TRBV4-1 to TRBJ1-2; 9 bases align to TRBD1. Looked up from germline, CDR1 is MGHRA and CDR2 is YSYEKL. V was pared by 6 bases and J by 8 bases, with 7 bases of the junction left unmatched. The CDR3 extends over 13 amino acids. CDR3 sequence (DNA): TGCGCCAGCAGTTCGGACAGGGGCGAAGGCTACACCTTC. This sequence encodes CASSSDRGEGYTF.

V usage is TRBV4-1 and J usage is TRBJ2-7; 8 positions agree with TRBD2. With V trimmed by 2 bases and J by 4 bases, 7 bases remained unmatched. The CDR3 contains 15 residues. The V gene's germline CDR1 is MGHRA and CDR2 YSYEKL. CDR3 sequence: CASSQLGLEEYEQYF. CDR3 DNA sequence: TGCGCCAGCAGCCAATTGGGACTAGAAGAGTACGAGCAGTACTTC.

This clone was observed a single time. The V and J genes are TRBV6-6 and TRBJ2-3, with 8 bases identical to TRBD2. Trimming removed 10 bases from V and 1 base from J; junction bases left unmatched: 7. Germline CDR1 and CDR2: MNHNY and SVGAGI (reference sequence). This CDR3 has 14 amino acids. CDR3 sequence: CATQAGAGTDTQYF. The CDR3 nucleotides are TGTGCCACCCAAGCGGGAGCGGGCACAGATACGCAGTATTTT.

The chain joins TRBV2 to TRBJ2-1; possibly TRBD1 for D (6 bases). Trimming removed 1 base at V and 15 bases at J, with 19 bases between. Germline V CDR1 and CDR2: SNHLY, FYNNEI. The CDR3 totals 14 residues. This chain's CDR3 is CASSEDRQALWSFF. The CDR3 DNA is TGTGCCAGCAGTGAAGATAGACAGGCTCTCTGGTCGTTCTTC.

This clone showed up just once. This rearrangement joins TRBV15 to TRBJ1-5; perhaps TRBD1 as D (5 bases). The germline gives CDR1 LNHNV, CDR2 YYDKDF (reference sequence). The CDR3 contains 15 residues. V lost 1 base, J lost 3 bases, and 10 bases lay in between. DNA of the CDR3: TGTGCCACCAGCAGAGGTCAGGGCCCCAATCAGCCCCAGCATTTT. This encodes CATSRGQGPNQPQHF.

The genes are TRBV27 and TRBJ2-3, with 9 bases identical to TRBD1. CDR3 size: 18 residues. With 3 bases clipped from V and 4 bases from J, the junction kept 14 bases outside the gene matches. Looked up from germline, CDR1 is MNHEY and CDR2 is SMNVEV (reference sequence). The CDR3 sequence is CASSFPRQGVKRPDTQYF. The DNA of the CDR3 is TGTGCCAGCAGTTTCCCCCGACAGGGGGTCAAAAGACCAGATACGCAGTATTTT.

V usage is TRBV18 and J usage is TRBJ1-1, with TRBD1 matching 10 bases. With V trimmed by 6 bases and J by 0 bases, 10 bases remained unmatched. CDR3 size: 17 residues. CDR1 and CDR2 (germline): KGHSH, LQKENI. This CDR3 reads CASSPAGTGAMNTEAFF. The CDR3, as DNA: TGTGCCAGCTCCCCAGCCGGGACAGGGGCAATGAACACTGAAGCTTTCTTT.

The chain couples TRBV28 to TRBJ2-2; 8 bases are a match to TRBD2. The CDR3 sequence is 16 residues long. The V gene end was trimmed by 7 bases and the J gene end by 5 bases; junction bases not matched to a gene: 12. Germline V gives CDR1 MDHEN, CDR2 SYDVKM. The CDR3 bases are TGTGCCAGCACGAGTAGCGGGGCCTCATGGACCGGGGAGCTGTTTTTT. Protein sequence: CASTSSGASWTGELFF.

The chain employs TRBV28 and TRBJ1-5; TRBD1 matches 12 bases. Germline values: CDR1 MDHEN, CDR2 SYDVKM. The CDR3 length is 18 residues. J gave up 3 bases and V 5 bases, and 11 bases lay outside the gene matches. The chain's CDR3 is CASSIVPGQGAINQPQHF. DNA for the CDR3: TGTGCCAGCAGTATCGTTCCGGGACAGGGGGCGATCAATCAGCCCCAGCATTTT. The full variable domain, in which reference TRBV28 and TRBJ1-5 provide the parts outside the CDR3, is DVKVTQSSRYLVKRTGEKVFLECVQDMDHENMFWYRQDPGLGLRLIYFSYDVKMKEKGDIPEGYSVSREKKERFSLILESASTNQTSMYLCASSIVPGQGAINQPQHFGDGTRLSIL.

This chain connects TRBV30 to TRBJ2-3; 7 positions agree with TRBD2. V lost 0 bases, J lost 0 bases, and 6 bases stayed unmatched. This CDR3 has 16 amino acids. Germline V gene data show CDR1 as GTSNPN and CDR2 as SVGIG (reference sequence). The DNA of the CDR3 is TGTGCCTGGAGTGTACGGGGACTACTTAGCACAGATACGCAGTATTTT. Translated, it gives CAWSVRGLLSTDTQYF.